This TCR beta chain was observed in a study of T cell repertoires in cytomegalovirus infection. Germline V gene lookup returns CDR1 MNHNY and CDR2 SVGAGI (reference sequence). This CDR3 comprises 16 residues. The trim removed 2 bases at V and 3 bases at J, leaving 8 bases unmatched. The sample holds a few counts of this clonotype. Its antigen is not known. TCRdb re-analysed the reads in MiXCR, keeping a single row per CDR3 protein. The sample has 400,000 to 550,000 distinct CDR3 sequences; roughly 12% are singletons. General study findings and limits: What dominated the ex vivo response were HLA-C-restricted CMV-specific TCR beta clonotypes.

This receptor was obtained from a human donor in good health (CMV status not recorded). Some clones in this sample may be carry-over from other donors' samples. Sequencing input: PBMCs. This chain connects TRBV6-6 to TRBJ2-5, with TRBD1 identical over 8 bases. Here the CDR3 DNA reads TGTGCCAGCAGTTACCCGATACAGGGGGATAAAGAGACCCAGTACTTC. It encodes CASSYPIQGDKETQYF.